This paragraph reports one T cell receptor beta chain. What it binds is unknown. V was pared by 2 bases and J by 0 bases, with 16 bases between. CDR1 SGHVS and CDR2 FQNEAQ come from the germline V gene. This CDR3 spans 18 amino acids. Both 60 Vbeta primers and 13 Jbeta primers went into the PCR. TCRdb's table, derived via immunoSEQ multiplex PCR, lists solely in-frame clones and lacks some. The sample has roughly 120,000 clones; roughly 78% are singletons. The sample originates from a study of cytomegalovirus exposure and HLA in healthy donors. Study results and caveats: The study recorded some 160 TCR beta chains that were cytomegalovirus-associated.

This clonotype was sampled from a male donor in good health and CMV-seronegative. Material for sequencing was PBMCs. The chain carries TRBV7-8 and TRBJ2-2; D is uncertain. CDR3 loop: CASSLLAGGYSNTGELFF. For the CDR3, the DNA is TGTGCCAGCAGCTTACTCGCTGGCGGTTATTCGAACACCGGGGAGCTGTTTTTT.